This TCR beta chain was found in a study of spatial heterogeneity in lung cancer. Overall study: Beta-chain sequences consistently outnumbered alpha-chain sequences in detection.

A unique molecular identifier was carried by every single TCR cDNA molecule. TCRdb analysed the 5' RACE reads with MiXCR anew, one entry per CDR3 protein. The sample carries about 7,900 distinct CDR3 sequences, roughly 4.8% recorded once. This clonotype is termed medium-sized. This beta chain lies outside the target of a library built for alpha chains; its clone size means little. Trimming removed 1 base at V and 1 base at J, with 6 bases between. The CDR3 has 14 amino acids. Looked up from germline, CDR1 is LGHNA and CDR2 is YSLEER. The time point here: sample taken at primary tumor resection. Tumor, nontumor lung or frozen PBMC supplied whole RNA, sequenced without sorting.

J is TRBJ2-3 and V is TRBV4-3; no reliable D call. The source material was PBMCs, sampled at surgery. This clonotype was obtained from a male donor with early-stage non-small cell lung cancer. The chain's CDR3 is CASSQVGGTDTQYF. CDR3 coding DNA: TGCGCCAGCAGCCAAGTTGGAGGCACAGATACGCAGTATTTT.